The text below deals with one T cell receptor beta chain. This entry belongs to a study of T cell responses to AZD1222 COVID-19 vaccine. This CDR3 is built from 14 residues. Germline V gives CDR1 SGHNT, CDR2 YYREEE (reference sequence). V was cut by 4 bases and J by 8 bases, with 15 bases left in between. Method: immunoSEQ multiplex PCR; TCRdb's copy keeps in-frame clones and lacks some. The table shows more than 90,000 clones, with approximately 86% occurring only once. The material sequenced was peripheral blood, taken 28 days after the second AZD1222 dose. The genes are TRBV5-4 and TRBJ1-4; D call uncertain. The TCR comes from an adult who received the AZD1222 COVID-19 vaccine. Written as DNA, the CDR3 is TGTGCCAGCAGCCCATGGGGTAATCGGGAAAAACTGTTTTTT. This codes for CASSPWGNREKLFF.